This section outlines one T cell receptor (beta chain) sequence together with its context. This clone was counted ten times or more. Its antigen is unknown. No much larger clone is present one base from it, and per-base qualities are unavailable. In total, fewer than 750 healthy bone marrow donors made up the cohort. All cohort members were sampled while nominally healthy, although unrecorded immune exposures were likely present. The donor was CMV seropositive and was included in the group of almost 300 seropositive cohort members. A peripheral blood sample was provided by each donor, and peripheral blood mononuclear cells were used for TCR beta sequencing. The Qiagen DNeasy Blood Extraction Kit was used to extract genomic DNA from the blood cell samples. The sample is drawn from a study of cytomegalovirus exposure and HLA in healthy donors (TCRdb year 2017). For the wider study: In an earlier analysis of 450 to 750 of the donors, roughly 300 Gb of sequence data and 120 million or so unique TCR beta sequences from about 180 million T cells were reported. Roughly 300 gigabases of sequencing data and tens of millions of unique TCR sequences were included in an early release covering over 600 HLA-typed donors. Among the roughly 390 genotyped donors, roughly 80% belonged to the genetic ancestry cluster associated with self-reported Caucasian donors. The study aimed to test whether signatures of past pathogen exposure could be identified by cataloging public T cell receptors. The study used immunosequencing to profile the T cell repertoires of approximately 650 subjects and linked those repertoires to cytomegalovirus serostatus. A separate validation cohort of some 130 different subjects was used in addition to the roughly 700-subject first cohort. High-throughput TCR immunosequencing, statistical association of individual TCRs with disease status, and machine learning were combined to predict cytomegalovirus infection status. To study patterns of TCR occurrence, a later analysis re-analyzed previously published TCR beta repertoires from hundreds of donors and added high-resolution HLA genotyping. The later analysis used no new phenotypic data to find candidate immune exposures, relying instead on TCR beta sequences and their occurrence across donors. In an earlier analysis of over 550 of the donors, high-throughput TCR beta sequencing was used to judge whether each TCR beta V gene segment behaved as functional or pseudogenic. Donor age, sex, ethnicity and CMV serostatus were compiled together with the repertoire data. Genome-wide SNP genotypes for about 60% of the 666 donors were used in a later genetic analysis, which treated that subset as a discovery cohort. All discovery cohort repertoires had been generated on a single sequencing platform. HLA typing covered class I and class II loci at four-digit resolution. Typing coverage varied by locus: 629-630 donors for A, B, C, DRB1 and DQB1; approximately 500 for DQA1; some 610 for DPA1; fewer than 480 for DPB1. Roughly 5 DR-DQ haplotypes were handled as single units for association and clustering because linkage in the cohort was strong. Among 350 to 400 genotyped donors of the cohort, an average of approximately 250,000 unique TCR beta nucleotide sequences were sequenced per donor, around a sixth of them non-productive. The investigation overall reported the following: Because some donors lacked HLA typing at each locus, the association tests relied only on the typed subset. When HLA alleles, especially DR and DQ, strongly co-occurred, TCR associations were difficult to assign to individual alleles. Broadly in line with IMGT annotations, most TCR beta V segments showed up in productive rearrangements about 87% or about 30% of the time in an earlier analysis of several hundred of the donors. While some public TCRs were present in many individuals, most TCR sequences turned up only very rarely across donors. Linkage disequilibrium might explain the correlated functional status among segregating V segments, but an unknown experimental factor could not be ruled out. A later analysis associated about 17,000 TCR beta sequences with specific HLA alleles at a false discovery rate of 0.05. A later genetic analysis reported fewer N-insertions in productive TCRs among donors in an Asian-associated ancestry cluster than the roughly 620-donor mean. The only immune exposure information available for the cohort was CMV serostatus. The classifier was reported to diagnose cytomegalovirus status with high specificity and sensitivity in both the original cohort and the validation cohort. A cluster of highly shared sequence variants was judged likely to represent a technical artifact of the sequencing pipeline. The presence/absence analyses assumed that sequencing depth was roughly uniform across donors, and that assumption may not be true. According to a later analysis, TCR association rates differed among HLA loci, with DRB1 alleles showing the most associated TCRs and HLA-C alleles showing the fewest. The authors suggested that the approach could potentially be generalized to other disease states and immunological phenotypes. According to a later analysis, most CMV-associated TCR beta chains appeared to be HLA-restricted, and the HLA associations seemed to be driven largely by CMV exposure. Over 15 rarely observed V segments, including chromosome 9 orphons, were excluded from the earlier analysis of 550 to 700 of the donors because counts were too low. Only TCR beta chains were sequenced in this cohort, and the absence of alpha or paired-chain data limited detectable features. Three of the identified cytomegalovirus-associated TCR beta chains were confirmed in vitro to be specific for cytomegalovirus antigens. Some IMGT-functional V segments, including TRBV6-2 and TRBV6-3, could not be told apart with the 87-base-pair reads, so those segments were excluded. In a later analysis, HLA-associated TCR beta chains showed more clonal expansion and lower generation probabilities than non-associated chains that were equally common. A further reported finding was that TCR beta sequences accurately predicted the HLA-A and HLA-B alleles for most subjects in the first cohort. In the study, 164 TCR beta chains were listed as associated with cytomegalovirus. A later genetic analysis associated a missense DCLRE1C variant with V-gene and J-gene trimming of TCR beta chains, and an independent cohort replicated the association. Several of the top co-occurrence clusters appeared to be linked to parvovirus B19, influenza, CMV and Epstein-Barr virus, according to a later analysis.

The method behind the library was the immunoSEQ multiplex PCR assay. For the multiplex PCR, a mixture combining 60 forward primers for TCR Vbeta segments and 13 reverse primers for TCR Jbeta segments was used. A multiplex PCR assay on genomic DNA amplified the CDR3 region of rearranged TCR beta genes. Amplified TCR beta libraries were sequenced as 87-base-pair reads on the Illumina HiSeq System. The study's own analysis went as follows. In a later analysis, 80 million or so unique TCR beta chains were counted across the 500 to 850 repertoires, and some 10 million of these chains were shared by at least two donors. Raw reads were error-corrected and collapsed into unique sequences by a nearest-neighbor algorithm in which closely related sequences were merged to remove PCR and sequencing errors. V, D and J gene segments were assigned by aligning CDR3 sequences to IMGT reference sequences. For a sequence to be retained, a match of at least six nucleotides was required to both a V gene segment and a J gene segment. A rearrangement was called productive if the CDR3 had no stop codons and remained in frame with V and J, and every other rearrangement was called non-productive. CDR3 was defined according to IMGT convention as the region running from the second conserved V-encoded cysteine to the conserved J-encoded phenylalanine. Sequences without an unambiguous match to a single V gene segment were excluded from the earlier analysis of 450 to 650 of the donors. In an earlier analysis of 450 to 700 of the donors, V segments were called functional above 56.7% productive rearrangements and were called segregating when the between-donor standard deviation exceeded 5%. A statistical classification framework was built to diagnose cytomegalovirus status from the catalog of TCR beta chain sequences. In a later analysis, TCR nucleotide sequences were compared against IMGT/GENE-DB human TR gene sequences so that V and J genes could be assigned. The TCRdist pipeline was used in a later analysis to assign CDR3 sequences and most-parsimonious VDJ recombination scenarios. A later analysis defined each TCR beta chain by its CDR3 amino acid sequence plus V-gene family, and excluded reads lacking a unique V-gene family. To address suspected cross-contamination and a sequencing artifact, a later analysis removed 592 highly shared, low-generation-probability nucleotide sequences. In a later analysis, a clonal expansion index was calculated for each public chain from normalized within-repertoire ranks of inferred template counts. In a later analysis, generation probabilities were computed using a VDJ recombination model fitted to out-of-frame rearrangements, and the results were checked against IGoR. Hypergeometric tests were used in a later analysis to score TCR-TCR, TCR-HLA and TCR-CMV co-occurrence, with a repertoire-size bias correction applied to the TCR pairs. In a later analysis, false discovery rates were estimated by permuting HLA or CMV assignments 20 times. In a later analysis, co-occurring TCRs were grouped using DBSCAN, and TCRdist sequence similarity was added for clustering within HLA-allele-positive subsets. Repertoires with fewer than 30,000 or more than 120,000 public chains, plus five repertoires with anomalous nucleotide sharing, were excluded from co-occurrence clustering. In TCRdb, the immuneACCESS table is reduced to in-frame sequences with V and J assigned. These tables do not hold every clone; where another copy was compared, an unresolved V gene accounts for under half, and the others remain unexplained. That table gives V, J and clone size, and the DNA gave D and trimming. Within this sample are approximately 110,000 clones, with about 70% of them counted one time only. The ten biggest clones cover roughly 2.6% of the sample.

V is cut by 0 bases and J by 0 bases, and the space between the germline ends is 13 bases. The CDR3 has 16 amino acids, counting the end cysteine and phenylalanine. Only the CDR3 region is kept as DNA, spanning 48 bases read in frame from base 1. CDR1 and CDR2 were assigned from the germline V gene as SGDLS and YYNGEE. The sample taken for sequencing was PBMCs. The sequence was collected from a man aged 45-60 years in good health and CMV-seropositive. Rearrangement joined TRBV9 to TRBJ2-7; no D gene is confidently identified. The DNA sequence is as follows: TGTGCCAGCAGCGTAGGGCGAGCCGCTAGCTCCTACGAGCAGTACTTC. Its translation reads: CASSVGRAASSYEQYF.